These 15 T cell receptor beta chains were sequenced from one sample in a study of CD8 T cells in Susac syndrome. Random hexamers primed reverse transcription of about 0.45 to 1 ug RNA. TCRdb analysed the immunoSEQ multiplex PCR reads with MiXCR anew, one entry per CDR3 protein. The data contain some 400,000 distinct CDR3 sequences, approximately 85% of them seen just once; the ten biggest clones take up under 0.15%. The specimen sequenced was CD8+ T cells from PBMCs. These receptors all stem from a human donor with multiple sclerosis.

The gene calls are TRBV6-5 and TRBJ2-7, with TRBD2 identical over 7 bases. The CDR3 consists of 14 residues. Germline V gene data show CDR1 as MNHEY and CDR2 as SVGAGI. V lost 2 bases and J lost 3; bases outside the gene matches: 4. The CDR3 region has the DNA TGTGCCAGCAGTTACACGCGGGAGCACTACGAGCAGTACTTC. Translated: CASSYTREHYEQYF.

This clonotype was seen a single time. V gene TRBV6-2 or TRBV6-3 combines with J gene TRBJ2-7, with D unresolved. Germline V gene data show CDR1 as MNHEY and CDR2 as SVGEGT. The CDR3 has 14 amino acids. The V end was cut by 5 bases, the J end by 2 bases, with 13 bases between. CDR3 DNA: TGTGCCAGCAGTCCTATGGCCCTTACCTACGAGCAGTACTTC. This codes for CASSPMALTYEQYF.

The chain joins TRBV5-6 to TRBJ2-3, with TRBD1 as a possible D gene (6 bases). This CDR3 region has 17 residues. V lost 2 bases, J lost 0 bases, and 16 bases lay in between. Germline loops: CDR1 SGHDT, CDR2 YYEEEE. This CDR3 reads CASSFGVRGLSTDTQYF. The CDR3 nucleotides are TGTGCCAGCAGCTTTGGCGTCAGGGGTCTCAGCACAGATACGCAGTATTTT.

The V gene is TRBV7-6, the J gene TRBJ2-5, with unresolved D. The CDR3 is made up of 12 amino acids. CDR1 is SGHVS and CDR2 is FNYEAQ in the germline V gene. V lost 3 bases and J lost 4, with 6 bases in between. The CDR3 region has the DNA TGTGCCAGCAGCTTTGGCCCAGAGACCCAGTACTTC. Translating it yields CASSFGPETQYF.

V gene TRBV6-2 or TRBV6-3 combines with J gene TRBJ1-2, with D possibly TRBD1 on 5 matching bases. With 7 bases removed from V and 7 bases from J, the gap between germline ends came to 16 bases. Germline V lookup: CDR1 MNHEY, CDR2 SVGEGT. This CDR3 comprises 13 residues. CDR3 in DNA: TGTGCCAGCACCGACAGCTGGGTCGGTGGCTACACCTTC. Residues: CASTDSWVGGYTF.

The V and J genes are TRBV5-1 and TRBJ2-3; D unresolved. With 1 base removed from V and 1 base from J, the gap between germline ends came to 16 bases. This CDR3 has 17 amino acids. In germline, CDR1 is SGHRS, CDR2 YFSETQ. CDR3 loop: CASSLRVLSRGTDTQYF. The CDR3 DNA follows: TGCGCCAGCAGCTTGCGTGTACTATCAAGGGGCACAGATACGCAGTATTTT.

V is TRBV7-9 and J is TRBJ2-3; maybe TRBD1 (5 bases). The V gene lost 1 base and the J gene lost 2 bases, with 10 bases spanning the gap. Per germline, CDR1 SEHNR and CDR2 FQNEAQ (reference sequence). This CDR3 comprises 15 residues. Here the CDR3 reads CASSLGGRVTDTQYF. CDR3 nucleotides: TGTGCCAGCAGCTTAGGGGGCCGGGTCACAGATACGCAGTATTTT.

This clonotype has a single count. The chain combines TRBV6-1 with TRBJ1-1; D unclear. The CDR3 runs 17 residues. Deletions cut 6 bases from V and 2 bases from J, with 22 bases between. Germline assignment: CDR1 MNHNS and CDR2 SASEGT. The CDR3 DNA is TGTGCCAGCAGCATCCGGGCCTTCGGTCTCTCTAACACTGAAGCTTTCTTT. This codes for CASSIRAFGLSNTEAFF.

V usage is TRBV4-1 and J usage is TRBJ2-1; 7 nucleotides match TRBD2. The CDR3 runs to 15 residues. Germline trimming cut 0 bases from V and 6 bases from J; bases unmatched to any gene: 5. Germline V gene sequence: CDR1 MGHRA, CDR2 YSYEKL. The CDR3 coding sequence is TGCGCCAGCAGCCAAGATGAACTAGCGATCAATGAGCAGTTCTTC. Its protein product is CASSQDELAINEQFF.

This clonotype was recorded once. This chain joins TRBV29-1 and TRBJ2-7; TRBD1 matches at 7 bases. V trimming: 4 bases; J trimming: 4 bases; junction bases outside the gene matches: 10. Germline-derived CDR1 and CDR2 are SQVTM and ANQGSEA. The CDR3 is 14 amino acids. The CDR3 loop reads CSVGPGTDHYEQYF. As DNA, the CDR3 is TGCAGCGTTGGTCCAGGGACAGACCATTACGAGCAGTACTTC.

The rearrangement joins TRBV11-2 to TRBJ2-7; 10 nucleotides agree with TRBD1. Germline V gene sequence: CDR1 SGHAT, CDR2 FQNNGV. Trimming took 4 bases from V and 6 from J; bases not matched to a gene: 9. This CDR3 contains 15 residues. CDR3 bases: TGTGCCAGCAGCTCCTTGTGGGACAGGGGTATCGAGCAGTACTTC. This codes for CASSSLWDRGIEQYF.

This clonotype appeared many times. The chain is built from TRBV27 and TRBJ2-3; D gene uncertain. Trimming removed 6 bases from V and 0 bases from J, with 7 bases in between. CDR3 length: 13 amino acids. Germline CDR1 and CDR2: MNHEY and SMNVEV (reference sequence). CDR3 coding DNA: TGTGCCAGCAGCTTACTTAGCACAGATACGCAGTATTTT. This encodes CASSLLSTDTQYF.

This clonotype was counted between two and nine times. The CDR3 DNA sequence: TGTGCCAGTAGAAAAGGGTCCACTGAAGCTTTCTTT. Its protein is CASRKGSTEAFF. The V and J genes are TRBV19 and TRBJ1-1; no firm D call. Germline V lookup: CDR1 LNHDA, CDR2 SQIVND (reference sequence). CDR3 length equals 12 residues. V was pared by 6 bases and J by 4 bases, with 9 bases between.

The rearrangement uses TRBV6-5 and TRBJ2-7; 10 bases match TRBD2. V shed 4 bases, J shed 7 bases, and the junction held 16 bases outside the gene matches. From germline, CDR1 is MNHEY and CDR2 SVGAGI. The CDR3 runs 17 residues. CDR3 coding DNA: TGTGCCAGCAGTTCCGTGAACCCGGGACTAGCGATCAGGGAGCAGTACTTC. Protein product: CASSSVNPGLAIREQYF.

The CDR3 DNA follows: TGTGCCAGCAGCTTAGCGCAAGACAGCCTGGATCAGCCCCAGCATTTT. Protein: CASSLAQDSLDQPQHF. The chain recombines TRBV7-8 with TRBJ1-5, with a weak D call TRBD1 (5 bases). The CDR3 is 16 amino acids. V was shortened by 0 bases and J by 5 bases, with 14 bases between the two germline ends. Germline V gives CDR1 SGHVS, CDR2 FQNEAQ.